Listed here is a single TCR beta chain. Categorization into cohorts depended on clinical history that participants reported. Donors of Cohort 3 who recovered were those that had two negative PCRs, clearance, or symptom resolution. CDR3 length equals 19 residues. Trimming took 5 bases from V and 0 from J, leaving 26 bases between them. The germline V gene encodes CDR1 SEHNR and CDR2 FQNEAQ (reference sequence). Here immunoSEQ multiplex PCR was the method, and the copy in TCRdb shows in-frame clones only, minus some. The table has roughly 250,000 clones, 85% to 90% seen once. This sample stems from a study of blood T cell repertoires in COVID-19. The overall study: T cells, B-cell-depleted T cells, or PBMCs provided the cDNA or gDNA that served as material.

Sequenced input: PBMCs or T cells enriched from blood (not recorded which). The chain couples TRBV7-9 to TRBJ2-7; the D gene is possibly TRBD2 (7 bases). This receptor was obtained from a woman between 50 and 59 years old who had recovered from COVID-19. DNA of the CDR3: TGTGCCAGCAGCGGGAGACCCCGAGGAGGCGGGGGCAGCTCCTACGAGCAGTACTTC. It translates to CASSGRPRGGGGSSYEQYF. The entire variable domain, with the rest obtained from reference TRBV7-9 and TRBJ2-7, is as follows: DTGVSQNPRHKITKRGQNVTFRCDPISEHNRLYWYRQTLGQGPEFLTYFQNEAQLEKSRLLSDRFSAERPKGSFSTLEIQRTEQGDSAMYLCASSGRPRGGGGSSYEQYFGPGTRLTVT.